This T cell receptor beta chain was recorded in a study of T cells in women clearing cervical HPV infection. Study outcomes and limitations: T-cell numbers per sample were unknown and may explain richness differences.

As concerns this clone: Its specificity is unknown.

Only in-frame clones appear in the TCRdb table, and some are missing; sequencing was by immunoSEQ multiplex PCR. This repertoire includes fewer than 40,000 clones. Sequencing input: blood buffy coat. The TCR sequence derives from a woman aged 18 to 75 with a cervical HPV16 infection that either progressed to CIN3+ or cleared (not recorded which).

CDR3 sequence: CASRESTDTYTF. The DNA read from the CDR3 is TGTGCCAGTAGGGAAAGCACAGATACC. The rearrangement uses TRBV19 and TRBJ1-2; no clear D. Sequencing ends 3 residues short of the CDR3 end; the germline J gene provides the rest. The CDR3 loop spans 12 amino acids. The germline CDR1 and CDR2 sequences are LNHDA and SQIVND (reference sequence).